These T cell receptor beta chains were read from a single sample in a study of shared clonotypes between healthy human individuals. Assay used: immunoSEQ multiplex PCR; TCRdb lists only in-frame clones, some missing. The profile covers more than 2 million clones, with 93% appearing a single time and around 1.7% taken by the ten largest. The specimen was naive CD8+ T cells from PBMCs. The source is a man younger than 35 in good health. Some clones in this sample may be carry-over from other donors' samples. CDR3s include the opening cysteine and the closing phenylalanine or tryptophan. The D gene is left open where the match is weak. Clone size, where shown, is once, few, many, or a class for clones that have expanded.

size	D	J	V	DNA	CDR3
once	NA	TRBJ2-7	TRBV28	TGTGCCAGCAGCTTCGTAAGGGTCACCTACGAGCAGTACTTC	CASSFVRVTYEQYF
NA	NA	TRBJ2-1	TRBV10-2	TGCGCCAGCAGTGACTGGAGGGAGACTCACAATGAGCAGTTCTTC	CASSDWRETHNEQFF
NA	TRBD2	TRBJ2-3	TRBV13	TGTGCCAGCAGCTTAGTCACTAGCGGAACCAGATACGAGCAGTATTTT	CASSLVTSGTRYEQYF
NA	NA	TRBJ2-5	TRBV5-4	TGTGCCAGCAGCTTTTTAGCGGAAGAGACCCAGTACTTC	CASSFLAEETQYF
NA	NA	TRBJ2-7	TRBV4-2	TGTGCCAGCAGCCAAGAGGACATGTTTTCCTACGAGCAGTACTTC	CASSQEDMFSYEQYF
NA	NA	TRBJ2-1	TRBV29-1	TGCAGCGGGGTGTCGGGATCCTTCTCCTACAATGAGCAGTTCTTC	CSGVSGSFSYNEQFF
NA	NA	TRBJ2-1	TRBV9	TGTGCCAGCAGCCCCCGTCTGAATGAGCAGTTCTTC	CASSPRLNEQFF
NA	TRBD2	TRBJ2-7	TRBV7-9	TGTGCCAGCACCCAAACCGGGGGGTACTACGAGCAGTACTTC	CASTQTGGYYEQYF
NA	TRBD1	TRBJ1-4	TRBV7-9	TGTGCCAGCAGCTTAGCGTTCCGGGGACAGAACAATGAAAAACTGTTTTTT	CASSLAFRGQNNEKLFF
NA	TRBD1	TRBJ2-2	TRBV28	TGTGCCAGCAGTTTGACAGGGCCCGGGGAGCTGTTTTTT	CASSLTGPGELFF
NA	NA	TRBJ2-7	TRBV5-4	TGTGCCAGCAGCCTTCCGGGGCCTCCGTACGAGCAGTACTTC	CASSLPGPPYEQYF
NA	NA	TRBJ2-1	TRBV7-9	TGTGCCAGCAGCCGTAGCGGAGATAGCTCCTACAATGAGCAGTTCTTC	CASSRSGDSSYNEQFF
NA	TRBD1	TRBJ2-5	TRBV9	TGTGCCAGCAGCGTCTCCGGGACAGGGTTCGGAGAGACCCAGTACTTC	CASSVSGTGFGETQYF
NA	NA	TRBJ1-5	TRBV10-3	TGTGCCATCAGTTGGGGGGCCGGCAATCAGCCCCAGCATTTT	CAISWGAGNQPQHF
NA	NA	TRBJ2-7	TRBV28	TGTGCCAGCAGTTTTTTCGTCCAAGCTGGGTCCTCCTACGAGCAGTACTTC	CASSFFVQAGSSYEQYF
NA	NA	TRBJ2-3	TRBV9	TGTGCCAGCAGCGGAGGAGGTACCGATACGCAGTATTTT	CASSGGGTDTQYF
NA	NA	TRBJ2-5	TRBV9	TGTGCCAGCAGCCCATCCGACGGAGAGACCCAGTACTTC	CASSPSDGETQYF
NA	NA	TRBJ1-1	TRBV29-1	TGCAGCGTTCAAATAGCTACAGGGAACACTGAAGCTTTCTTT	CSVQIATGNTEAFF
NA	TRBD1	TRBJ2-7	TRBV5-4	TGTGCCAGCAGCTTGGAGGGACAGGGGAGGAACGAGCAGTACTTC	CASSLEGQGRNEQYF
NA	TRBD1	TRBJ2-2	TRBV9	TGTGCCAGCAGCGTAGGTGGGGGACAGGGAGGCGCCGGGGAGCTGTTTTTT	CASSVGGGQGGAGELFF
NA	NA	TRBJ1-2	TRBV14	TGTGCCAGCAGCCAAGAAGGTGGGGGGGACTATGGCTACACCTTC	CASSQEGGGDYGYTF
once	NA	TRBJ1-4	TRBV7-9	TGTGCCAGCAGCTTAGTAGGGGGTAATGAAAAACTGTTTTTT	CASSLVGGNEKLFF
NA	NA	TRBJ2-1	TRBV28	TGTGCCAGCAGCGACCGCCCACTGAGAGAGGTTCGCGGGTCCTACAATGAGCAGTTCTTC	CASSDRPLREVRGSYNEQFF
NA	NA	TRBJ2-5	TRBV27	TGTGCCAGCAGTTCCGGGGGTCCGGAGACCCAGTACTTC	CASSSGGPETQYF
NA	NA	TRBJ1-4	TRBV27	TGTGCCAGCAAGGGGGACTGGACCGGGAATGAAAAACTGTTTTTT	CASKGDWTGNEKLFF
NA	NA	TRBJ2-5	TRBV7-9	TGTGCCAGCAGCCCCAGGGGGGGGCCAGAGACCCAGTACTTC	CASSPRGGPETQYF
NA	TRBD1	TRBJ2-1	TRBV28	TGTGCCAGCAAGGGGCAGGGGGCGCCCGATGAGCAGTTCTTC	CASKGQGAPDEQFF
NA	TRBD2	TRBJ2-7	TRBV10-3	TGTGCCATCAGCCAGCTACTAGCGGGAGGCCCCAACGAGCAGTACTTC	CAISQLLAGGPNEQYF
NA	TRBD1	TRBJ2-1	TRBV27	TGTGCCAGCAGCGATGGACAGGGCCGCTACAATGAGCAGTTCTTC	CASSDGQGRYNEQFF
NA	NA	TRBJ2-3	TRBV13	TGTGCCAGCAGCCCAACACTGTCCGGGGCTAGCACAGATACGCAGTATTTT	CASSPTLSGASTDTQYF
NA	NA	TRBJ1-5	TRBV15	TGTGCCACCAGCAGAGATAGGGGGGTCAGTCAGCCCCAGCATTTT	CATSRDRGVSQPQHF
few	NA	TRBJ1-2	TRBV19	TGTGCCAGTAATGGTCCAGGAATGCCTGGCTACACCTTC	CASNGPGMPGYTF
NA	NA	TRBJ2-7	TRBV4-3	TGCGCCAGCAGCCAAGAAAGGGCAGGGTGGGACGAGCAGTACTTC	CASSQERAGWDEQYF
NA	NA	TRBJ1-1	TRBV7-6	TGTGCCAGCAGCTTAATGGGCCCCGTGAAGTTCATGAACACTGAAGCTTTCTTT	CASSLMGPVKFMNTEAFF
once	NA	TRBJ2-7	TRBV7-9	TGTGCCGGGGCAGGGAGTTCCTACGAGCAGTACTTC	CAGAGSSYEQYF
NA	TRBD1	TRBJ1-5	TRBV6-1	TGTGCCAGCAGTGAAGCTTTGACAGGGGCGAGCAATCAGCCCCAGCATTTT	CASSEALTGASNQPQHF
NA	NA	TRBJ2-1	TRBV4-1	TGCGCCAGCAGCCAAGATGCTGGCGGCTACAATGAGCAGTTCTTC	CASSQDAGGYNEQFF
NA	NA	TRBJ1-1	TRBV19	TGTGCCAGTAGCGGCGGTTGGAACACTGAAGCTTTCTTT	CASSGGWNTEAFF
few	NA	TRBJ2-3	TRBV10-1	TGCGCCAGCAGTTACGGAGGGGAGCAGTATTTT	CASSYGGEQYF
once	NA	TRBJ2-1	TRBV4-1	TGCGCCAGCAGCCAAGTGACAGCCTACAATGAGCAGTTCTTC	CASSQVTAYNEQFF
NA	NA	TRBJ2-7	TRBV18	TGTGCCAGCTCACTCCGGGTCGACGAGCAGTACTTC	CASSLRVDEQYF
NA	TRBD2	TRBJ2-3	TRBV18	TGTGCCAGCTCCCAAGCGAGGGCTAGCGGGAGACCAGATACGCAGTATTTT	CASSQARASGRPDTQYF